The source of this TCR beta chain is a study of siplizumab effects on memory and regulatory T cells. Study findings and constraints: Greater diversity than memory cells seemed evident in naive T cells, which also appeared to be major alloresponse contributors. Siplizumab conditions gave an average of roughly 65% Treg-derived mappable alloreactive CD4+ clones, versus approximately 27% for controls. Alloreactive sequences that could be traced to unstimulated CD4+ memory cells showed a significant reduction under siplizumab. Proliferating Tregs in siplizumab cultures were never verified as suppressive.

V was trimmed by 9 bases and J by 6 bases, leaving 14 bases between them. Germline V CDR1 and CDR2: MNHEY, SVGAGI. There are 13 residues in the CDR3. TCRdb keeps only in-frame clones here, not all; method: immunoSEQ multiplex PCR. The sample has around 100,000 clones, 90% to 95% seen once. In regard to this clone: Its antigen is as yet unknown.

Sequencing was performed on CD4+ T cells sorted from blood. V and J are TRBV6-5 and TRBJ2-2, with a weak D call TRBD1 (6 bases). The TCR sequence derives from a human donor in good health. The chain's CDR3 is CASSRGYAGELFF. The CDR3 DNA sequence: TGTGCCAGTTCGAGGGGGTATGCCGGGGAGCTGTTTTTT.